This T cell receptor beta chain was identified during a study of T cell repertoires in cytomegalovirus infection. Study in general: Carrying CMV and the relevant HLA type showed in public TCR beta signatures.

Trimming took off 0 bases at V and 4 bases at J, with 16 bases between the two ends. Germline V gene lookup returns CDR1 SQVTM and CDR2 ANQGSEA. The CDR3 totals 15 residues. General study points: CMV-specific TCR beta clonotypes restricted by HLA-C dominated the ex vivo response.

A word on this clonotype: Its antigen is not known.

TCRdb processed the reads anew with MiXCR; each CDR3 protein has one entry. The sample lists around 630,000 distinct CDR3 sequences; 20% to 30% were seen once. The sequencing input was CD8+ T cells from PBMCs. The rearrangement links TRBV29-1 to TRBJ2-7; weak D call: TRBD1 (5 bases). The TCR originated in a human donor in good health (CMV status not recorded). Some clones in this sample may be carry-over from other donors' samples. CDR3 nucleotides: TGCAGCGTTGAAGATATTGGAGACAGTCCTTACGAGCAGTACTTC. Amino acid sequence: CSVEDIGDSPYEQYF.